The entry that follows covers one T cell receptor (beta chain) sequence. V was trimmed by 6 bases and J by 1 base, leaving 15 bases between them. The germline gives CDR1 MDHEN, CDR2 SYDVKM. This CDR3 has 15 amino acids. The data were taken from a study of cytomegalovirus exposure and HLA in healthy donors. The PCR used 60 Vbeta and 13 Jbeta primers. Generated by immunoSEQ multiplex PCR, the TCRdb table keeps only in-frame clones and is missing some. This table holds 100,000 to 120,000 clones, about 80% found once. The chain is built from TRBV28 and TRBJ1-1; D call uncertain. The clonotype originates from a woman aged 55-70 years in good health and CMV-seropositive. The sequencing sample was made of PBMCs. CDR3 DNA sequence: TGTGCCAGCAGCCCCGCGGCAGCCCGGAACACTGAAGCTTTCTTT. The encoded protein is CASSPAAARNTEAFF.